This T cell receptor beta chain stems from a study of technical replicates of blood from a few donors. Some clones are missing from TCRdb's copy, which holds only in-frame ones; the method was immunoSEQ multiplex PCR. The data contain some 71,000 clones, about 97% of them seen just once; the ten biggest clones take up about 0.27%. Trimming cost V 5 bases and J 6 bases, with 14 bases left between them. The CDR3 runs 13 residues. CDR1 and CDR2 (germline): PRHDT, FYEKMQ (reference sequence). The source material was T cells isolated from PBMCs. The source is a human donor in good health. This chain uses TRBV13 with TRBJ2-7; possible D gene TRBD2, 5 bases. The DNA of the CDR3 is TGTGCCAGCAGCGAAGACCAAGCGGTCGAGCAGTACTTC. Amino acid sequence: CASSEDQAVEQYF.